This TCR beta chain originates from a study of cytomegalovirus exposure and HLA in healthy donors. Use of 60 Vbeta and 13 Jbeta primers characterized the PCR. Sequencing used immunoSEQ multiplex PCR; TCRdb keeps in-frame clones, though not all of them. The table records 100,000 to 150,000 clones, about 84% of them present only once. Germline CDR1 SEHNR, CDR2 FQNEAQ (reference sequence). Trimming took 9 bases from V and 2 from J; bases not matched to a gene: 4. The CDR3 extends over 14 amino acids. The TCR was taken from a man between 18 and 35 years old in good health and CMV-seropositive. The chain uses TRBV7-9 and TRBJ2-2, with TRBD1 identical over 9 bases. Sequenced material: PBMCs. The CDR3 loop is CARTGQGNTGELFF. The CDR3 DNA reads TGTGCCAGGACGGGACAGGGAAACACCGGGGAGCTGTTTTTT.